The T cell receptor (beta chain) described here comes from a study of shared clonotypes between healthy human individuals. Study results and limitations: Rarefaction curves obtained for sorted subsets showed sequencing incomplete despite large depth.

Positive CCR7 selection of CD45RO-negative cells yielded the naive CD8 cells, and terminally differentiated effector memory CD45RA+ cells were excluded. All donors were Caucasian adults living in Nashville, Tennessee. Between the trimmed V and J ends, which lost 10 bases and 7 bases, there was a span of 8 bases. The V gene's germline CDR1 is MDHEN and CDR2 SYDVKM. The CDR3 covers 10 residues. The method was immunoSEQ multiplex PCR; TCRdb's version includes in-frame clones alone and lacks a portion of them. The table shows about 2.1 million clones, with 80% to 95% occurring only once. Worth noting for this clone: What it recognizes is unknown.

J is TRBJ2-1 and V is TRBV28; tentative D call: TRBD1 (5 bases). Sequenced material: naive CD8+ T cells from PBMCs. This clonotype was sampled from a man between 18 and 29 years old in good health. Some clones in this sample may be carry-over from other donors' samples. DNA for the CDR3: TGTGCCACAGGGTGGAATGAGCAGTTCTTC. Its translation: CATGWNEQFF.